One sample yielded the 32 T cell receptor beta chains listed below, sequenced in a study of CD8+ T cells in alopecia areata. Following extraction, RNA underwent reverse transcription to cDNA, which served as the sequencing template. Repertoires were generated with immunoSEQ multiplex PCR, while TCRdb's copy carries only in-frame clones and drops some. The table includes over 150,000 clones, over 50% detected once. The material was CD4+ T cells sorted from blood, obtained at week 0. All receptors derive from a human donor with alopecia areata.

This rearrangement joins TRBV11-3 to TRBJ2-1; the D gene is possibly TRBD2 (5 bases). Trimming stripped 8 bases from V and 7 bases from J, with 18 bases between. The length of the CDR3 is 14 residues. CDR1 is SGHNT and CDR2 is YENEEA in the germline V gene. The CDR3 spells CASGSARVGNEQFF. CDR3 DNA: TGTGCCAGCGGTTCGGCGAGGGTAGGGAATGAGCAGTTCTTC.

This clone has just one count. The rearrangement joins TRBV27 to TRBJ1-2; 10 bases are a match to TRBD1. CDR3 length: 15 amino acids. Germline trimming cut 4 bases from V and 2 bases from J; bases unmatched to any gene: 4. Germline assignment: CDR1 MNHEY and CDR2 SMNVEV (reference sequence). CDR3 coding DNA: TGTGCCAGCAGTTGGGCGGGACAGGGGAACTATGGCTACACCTTC. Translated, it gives CASSWAGQGNYGYTF.

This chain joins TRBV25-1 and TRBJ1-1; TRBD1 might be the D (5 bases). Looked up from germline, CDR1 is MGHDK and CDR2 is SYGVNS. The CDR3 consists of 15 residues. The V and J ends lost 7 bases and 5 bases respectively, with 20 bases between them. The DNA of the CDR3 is TGTGCCAGCACCGCCTCGTCGGGGGGAAGGACTGAAGCTTTCTTT. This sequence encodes CASTASSGGRTEAFF.

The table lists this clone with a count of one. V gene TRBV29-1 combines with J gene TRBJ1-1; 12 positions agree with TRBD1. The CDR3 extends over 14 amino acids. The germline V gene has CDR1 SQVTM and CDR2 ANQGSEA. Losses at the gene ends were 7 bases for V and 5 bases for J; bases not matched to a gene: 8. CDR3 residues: CSARDRGRGTEAFF. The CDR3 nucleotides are TGCAGCGCCCGGGACAGGGGGCGCGGGACTGAAGCTTTCTTT.

Written as DNA, the CDR3 is TGCGCCAGCAGCTCAAGGACGTACGATGAGCAGTTCTTC. Encoded protein: CASSSRTYDEQFF. The V gene is TRBV5-1, the J gene TRBJ2-1; no clear D gene. Germline CDR1 is SGHRS and CDR2 is YFSETQ. Trimming removed 3 bases from V and 8 bases from J, with 12 bases in between. There are 13 residues in the CDR3.

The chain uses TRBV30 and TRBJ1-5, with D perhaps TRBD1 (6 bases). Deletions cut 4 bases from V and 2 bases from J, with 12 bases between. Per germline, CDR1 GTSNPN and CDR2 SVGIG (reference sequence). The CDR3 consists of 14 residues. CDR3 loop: CAWNPSGGNQPQHF. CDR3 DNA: TGTGCCTGGAACCCCTCAGGGGGCAATCAGCCCCAGCATTTT.

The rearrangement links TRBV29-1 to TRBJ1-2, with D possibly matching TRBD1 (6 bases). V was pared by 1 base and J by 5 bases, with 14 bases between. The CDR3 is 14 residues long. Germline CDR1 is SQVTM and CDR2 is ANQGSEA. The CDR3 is CSVEVGGADYGYTF. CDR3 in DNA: TGCAGCGTTGAAGTGGGGGGCGCGGATTATGGCTACACCTTC.

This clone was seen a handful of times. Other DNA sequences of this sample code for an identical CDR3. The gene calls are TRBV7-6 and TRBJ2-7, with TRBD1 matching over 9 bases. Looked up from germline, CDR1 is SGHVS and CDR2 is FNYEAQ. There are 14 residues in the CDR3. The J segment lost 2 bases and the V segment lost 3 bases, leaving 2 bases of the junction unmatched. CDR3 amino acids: CASSLDRGPYEQYF. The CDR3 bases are TGTGCCAGCAGCTTGGACAGGGGACCCTACGAGCAGTACTTC. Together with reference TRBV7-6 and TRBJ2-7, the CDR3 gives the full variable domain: GAGVSQSPRYKVTKRGQDVALRCDPISGHVSLYWYRQALGQGPEFLTYFNYEAQQDKSGLPNDRFSAERPEGSISTLTIQRTEQRDSAMYRCASSLDRGPYEQYFGPGTRLTVT.

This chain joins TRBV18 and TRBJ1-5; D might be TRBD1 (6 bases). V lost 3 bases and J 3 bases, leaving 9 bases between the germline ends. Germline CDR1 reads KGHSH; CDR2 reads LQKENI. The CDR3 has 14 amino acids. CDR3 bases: TGTGCCAGCTCACCCAGGGACAACAATCAGCCCCAGCATTTT. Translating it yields CASSPRDNNQPQHF. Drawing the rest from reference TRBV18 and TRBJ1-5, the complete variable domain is NAGVMQNPRHLVRRRGQEARLRCSPMKGHSHVYWYRQLPEEGLKFMVYLQKENIIDESGMPKERFSAEFPKEGPSILRIQQVVRGDSAAYFCASSPRDNNQPQHFGDGTRLSIL.

The CDR3 bases are TGTGCCAGCAGCTCACAGGGGGCCGATGGCTACACCTTC. Its translation is CASSSQGADGYTF. The chain couples TRBV7-9 to TRBJ1-2; 9 bases fit TRBD1. Germline V gene sequence: CDR1 SEHNR, CDR2 FQNEAQ (reference sequence). V trimming: 4 bases; J trimming: 6 bases; junction bases outside the gene matches: 3. This CDR3 is built from 13 residues.

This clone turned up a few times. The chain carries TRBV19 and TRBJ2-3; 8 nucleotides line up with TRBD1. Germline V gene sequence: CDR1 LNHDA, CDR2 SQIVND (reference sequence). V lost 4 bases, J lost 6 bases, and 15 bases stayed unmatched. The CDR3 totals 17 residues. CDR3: CASSTRRTGKGQDTQYF. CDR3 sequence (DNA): TGTGCCAGTAGTACCCGCCGGACAGGGAAGGGTCAGGATACGCAGTATTTT. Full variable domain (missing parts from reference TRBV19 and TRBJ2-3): DGGITQSPKYLFRKEGQNVTLSCEQNLNHDAMYWYRQDPGQGLRLIYYSQIVNDFQKGDIAEGYSVSREKKESFPLTVTSAQKNPTAFYLCASSTRRTGKGQDTQYFGPGTRLTVL.

The CDR3 DNA reads as TGTGCCGCAGGCTGGAGCTACACCTTC. Residues: CAAGWSYTF. The chain recombines TRBV7-9 with TRBJ1-2; D is ambiguous. Trimming removed 11 bases at V and 9 bases at J, with 10 bases between. From germline, CDR1 is SEHNR and CDR2 FQNEAQ (reference sequence). This CDR3 has 9 residues. The variable domain in full, with the rest retrieved from reference TRBV7-9 and TRBJ1-2, is DTGVSQNPRHKITKRGQNVTFRCDPISEHNRLYWYRQTLGQGPEFLTYFQNEAQLEKSRLLSDRFSAERPKGSFSTLEIQRTEQGDSAMYLCAAGWSYTFGSGTRLTVV.

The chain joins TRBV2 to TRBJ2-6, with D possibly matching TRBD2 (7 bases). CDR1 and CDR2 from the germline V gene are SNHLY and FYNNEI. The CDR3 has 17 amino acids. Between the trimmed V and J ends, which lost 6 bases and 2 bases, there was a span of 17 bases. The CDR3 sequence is CASSPGGGYTGANVLTF. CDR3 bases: TGTGCCAGCAGCCCGGGGGGCGGATACACTGGGGCCAACGTCCTGACTTTC. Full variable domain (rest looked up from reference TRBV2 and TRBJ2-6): EPEVTQTPSHQVTQMGQEVILRCVPISNHLYFYWYRQILGQKVEFLVSFYNNEISEKSEIFDDQFSVERPDGSNFTLKIRSTKLEDSAMYFCASSPGGGYTGANVLTFGAGSRLTVL.

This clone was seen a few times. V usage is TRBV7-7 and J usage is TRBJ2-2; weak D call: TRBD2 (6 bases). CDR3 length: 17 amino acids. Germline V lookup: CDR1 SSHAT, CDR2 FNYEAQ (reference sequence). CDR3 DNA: TGTGCTAGCGCCCGAGGAGTTGGAGGGCGAGGCACCGGGGAGCTGTTTTTT. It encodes CASARGVGGRGTGELFF.

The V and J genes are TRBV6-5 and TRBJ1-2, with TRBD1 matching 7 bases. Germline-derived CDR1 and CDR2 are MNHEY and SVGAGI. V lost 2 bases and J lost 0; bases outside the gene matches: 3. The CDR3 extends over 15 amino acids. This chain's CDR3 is CASSYGTVTNYGYTF. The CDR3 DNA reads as TGTGCCAGCAGTTACGGGACAGTTACTAACTATGGCTACACCTTC.

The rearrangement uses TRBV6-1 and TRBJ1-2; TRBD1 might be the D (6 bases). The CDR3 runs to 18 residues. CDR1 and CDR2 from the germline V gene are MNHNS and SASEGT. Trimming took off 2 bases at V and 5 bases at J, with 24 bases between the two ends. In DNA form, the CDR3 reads TGTGCCAGCAGTGAAAGAAGGGGGGGCCAGCCTTCGTTGTATGGCTACACCTTC. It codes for CASSERRGGQPSLYGYTF.

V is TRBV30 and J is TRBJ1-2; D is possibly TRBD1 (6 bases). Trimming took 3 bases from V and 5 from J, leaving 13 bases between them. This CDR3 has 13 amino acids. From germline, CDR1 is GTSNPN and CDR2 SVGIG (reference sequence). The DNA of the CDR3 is TGTGCCTGGAGAAACAGGGACCGGTATGGCTACACCTTC. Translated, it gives CAWRNRDRYGYTF.

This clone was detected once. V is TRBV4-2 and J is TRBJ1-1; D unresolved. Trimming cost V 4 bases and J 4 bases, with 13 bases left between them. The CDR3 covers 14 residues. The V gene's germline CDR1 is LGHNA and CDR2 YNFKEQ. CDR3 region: CASSLGWEGTEAFF. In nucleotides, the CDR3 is TGTGCCAGCAGCCTAGGTTGGGAAGGCACTGAAGCTTTCTTT.

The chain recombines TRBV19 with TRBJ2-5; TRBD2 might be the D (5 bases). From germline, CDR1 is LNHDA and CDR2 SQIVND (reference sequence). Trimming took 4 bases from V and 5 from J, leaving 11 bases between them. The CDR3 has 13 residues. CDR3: CASSKRALETQYF. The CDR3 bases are TGTGCCAGTAGTAAGAGGGCTCTCGAGACCCAGTACTTC.

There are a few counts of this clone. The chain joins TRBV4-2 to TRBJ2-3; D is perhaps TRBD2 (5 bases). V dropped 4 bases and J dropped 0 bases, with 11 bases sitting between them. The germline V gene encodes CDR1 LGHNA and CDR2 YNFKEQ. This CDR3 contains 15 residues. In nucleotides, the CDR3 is TGTGCCAGCAGCCGAGGGCGGATTAGCACAGATACGCAGTATTTT. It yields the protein CASSRGRISTDTQYF.

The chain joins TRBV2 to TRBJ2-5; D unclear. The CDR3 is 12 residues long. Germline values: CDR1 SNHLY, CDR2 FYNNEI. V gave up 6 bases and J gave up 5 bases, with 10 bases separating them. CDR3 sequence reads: CASSTILETQYF. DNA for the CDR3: TGTGCCAGCAGCACCATACTGGAGACCCAGTACTTC.

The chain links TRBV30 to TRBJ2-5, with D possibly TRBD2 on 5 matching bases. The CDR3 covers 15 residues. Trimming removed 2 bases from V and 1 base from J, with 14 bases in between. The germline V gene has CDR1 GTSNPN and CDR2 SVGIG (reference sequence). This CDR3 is CAWSRQSGPQETQYF. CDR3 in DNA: TGTGCCTGGAGTAGACAAAGCGGACCCCAAGAGACCCAGTACTTC.

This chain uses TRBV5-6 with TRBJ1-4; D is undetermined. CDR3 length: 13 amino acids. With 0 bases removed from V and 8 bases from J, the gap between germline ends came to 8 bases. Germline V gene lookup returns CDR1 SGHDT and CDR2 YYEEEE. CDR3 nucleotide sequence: TGTGCCAGCAGCTTGGGGAGCCGGGAAAAACTGTTTTTT. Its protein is CASSLGSREKLFF.

The CDR3 spells CAWSSLKSSSGANVLTF. As DNA, the CDR3 is TGTGCCTGGAGTTCCCTCAAGTCGAGCTCTGGGGCCAACGTCCTGACTTTC. This chain connects TRBV30 to TRBJ2-6, with D unclear. The CDR3 length is 17 residues. Germline CDR1 is GTSNPN and CDR2 is SVGIG (reference sequence). V lost 2 bases, J lost 0 bases, and 14 bases lay in between.

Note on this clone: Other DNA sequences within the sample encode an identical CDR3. In nucleotides, the CDR3 is TGTGCCTGGAGTGTAAGAGGTGGAAACACCATATATTTT. This encodes CAWSVRGGNTIYF. The V call is TRBV30, the J call TRBJ1-3, with D uncertain. Trimming took 0 bases from V and 3 from J, leaving 6 bases between them. Germline CDR1 is GTSNPN and CDR2 is SVGIG (reference sequence). The CDR3 runs to 13 residues.

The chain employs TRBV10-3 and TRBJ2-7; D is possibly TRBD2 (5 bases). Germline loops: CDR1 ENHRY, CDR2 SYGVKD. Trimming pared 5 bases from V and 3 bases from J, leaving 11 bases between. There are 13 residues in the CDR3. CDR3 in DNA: TGTGCCATCAGTCCCGGGAAAAACTACGAGCAGTACTTC. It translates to CAISPGKNYEQYF.

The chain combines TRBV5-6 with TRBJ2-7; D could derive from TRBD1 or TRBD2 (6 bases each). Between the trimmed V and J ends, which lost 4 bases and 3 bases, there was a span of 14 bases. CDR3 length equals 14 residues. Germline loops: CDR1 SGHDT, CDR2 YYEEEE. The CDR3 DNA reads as TGTGCCAGCAGCCAGCCGGGGGCGGTCTACGAGCAGTACTTC. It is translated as CASSQPGAVYEQYF.

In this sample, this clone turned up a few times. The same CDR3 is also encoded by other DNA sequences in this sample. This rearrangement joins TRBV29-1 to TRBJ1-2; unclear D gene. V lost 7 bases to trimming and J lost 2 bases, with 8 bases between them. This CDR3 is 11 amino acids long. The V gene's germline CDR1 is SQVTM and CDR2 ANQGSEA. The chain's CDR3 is CSAGRNYGYTF. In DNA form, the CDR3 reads TGCAGCGCCGGACGGAACTATGGCTACACCTTC.

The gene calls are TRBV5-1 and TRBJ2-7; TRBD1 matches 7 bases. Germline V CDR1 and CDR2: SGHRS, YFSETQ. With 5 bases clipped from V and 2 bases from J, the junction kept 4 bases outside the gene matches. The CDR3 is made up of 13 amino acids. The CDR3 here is CASRTGPTYEQYF. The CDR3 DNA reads TGCGCCAGCAGGACAGGGCCAACCTACGAGCAGTACTTC.

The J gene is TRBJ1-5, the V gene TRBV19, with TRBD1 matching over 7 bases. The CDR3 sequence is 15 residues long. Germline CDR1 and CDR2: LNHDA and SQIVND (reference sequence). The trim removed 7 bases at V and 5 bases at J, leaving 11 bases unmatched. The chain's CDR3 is CASNARQGTYQPQHF. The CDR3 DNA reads TGTGCCAGTAACGCCAGACAGGGAACTTATCAGCCCCAGCATTTT. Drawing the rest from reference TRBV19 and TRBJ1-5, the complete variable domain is DGGITQSPKYLFRKEGQNVTLSCEQNLNHDAMYWYRQDPGQGLRLIYYSQIVNDFQKGDIAEGYSVSREKKESFPLTVTSAQKNPTAFYLCASNARQGTYQPQHFGDGTRLSIL.

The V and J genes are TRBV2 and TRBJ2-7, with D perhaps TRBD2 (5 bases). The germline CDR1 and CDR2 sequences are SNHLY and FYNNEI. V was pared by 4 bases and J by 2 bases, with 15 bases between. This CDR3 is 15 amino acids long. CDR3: CASSGEPTDAYEQYF. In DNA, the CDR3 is TGTGCCAGCAGTGGGGAGCCCACGGACGCCTACGAGCAGTACTTC. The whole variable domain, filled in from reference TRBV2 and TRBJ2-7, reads EPEVTQTPSHQVTQMGQEVILRCVPISNHLYFYWYRQILGQKVEFLVSFYNNEISEKSEIFDDQFSVERPDGSNFTLKIRSTKLEDSAMYFCASSGEPTDAYEQYFGPGTRLTVT.

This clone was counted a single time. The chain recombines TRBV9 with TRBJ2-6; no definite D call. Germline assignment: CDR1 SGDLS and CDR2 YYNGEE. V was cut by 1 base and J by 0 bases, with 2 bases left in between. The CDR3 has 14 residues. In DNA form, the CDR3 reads TGTGCCAGCAGCGTAATCTCTGGGGCCAACGTCCTGACTTTC. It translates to CASSVISGANVLTF.